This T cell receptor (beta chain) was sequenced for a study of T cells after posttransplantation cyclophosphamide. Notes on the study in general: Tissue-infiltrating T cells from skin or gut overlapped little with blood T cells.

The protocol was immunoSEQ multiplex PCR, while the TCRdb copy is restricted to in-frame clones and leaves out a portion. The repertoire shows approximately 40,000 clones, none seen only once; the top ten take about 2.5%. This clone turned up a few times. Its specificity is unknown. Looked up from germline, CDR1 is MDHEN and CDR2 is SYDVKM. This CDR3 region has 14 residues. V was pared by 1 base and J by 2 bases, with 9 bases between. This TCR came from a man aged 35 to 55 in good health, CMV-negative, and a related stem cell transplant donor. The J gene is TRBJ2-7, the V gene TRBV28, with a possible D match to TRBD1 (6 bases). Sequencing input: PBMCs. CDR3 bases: TGTGCCAGCAGTTTATCAGGGGTCACCTACGAGCAGTACTTC. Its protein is CASSLSGVTYEQYF.